The 5 T cell receptor beta chains reported below all come from one sample, sequenced in a study of cytomegalovirus exposure and HLA in healthy donors. 13 Jbeta primers and 60 Vbeta primers were used for the PCR. Sequenced by immunoSEQ multiplex PCR; TCRdb stores in-frame clones only, minus some. Among about 160,000 clones listed, 79% were seen once. The sequenced sample consisted of PBMCs. The source of these receptors is a middle-aged man in good health and CMV-seropositive.

The CDR3 here is CASSLRFRDRDHEQYF. For the CDR3, the DNA is TGTGCCAGCAGTTTACGATTCCGGGACAGGGACCACGAGCAGTACTTC. The V and J genes are TRBV28 and TRBJ2-5, with 9 nucleotides matching TRBD1. Matching the DNA end better, TRBJ2-7 makes the J call doubtful. The CDR3 length is 16 residues. Germline V gene lookup returns CDR1 MDHEN and CDR2 SYDVKM.

This clone has just a few counts. The chain links TRBV6-1 to TRBJ2-1; tentative D call: TRBD2 (6 bases). Trimming shortened V by 6 bases and J by 8 bases, and 17 bases separated the two germline ends. From germline, CDR1 is MNHNS and CDR2 SASEGT. The CDR3 loop spans 14 amino acids. The DNA for the CDR3 is TGTGCCAGCAGCCCCCATGCGGGGCGCTATGAGCAGTTCTTC. Translation gives CASSPHAGRYEQFF.

This chain connects TRBV6-6 to TRBJ1-4; D is perhaps TRBD1 (6 bases). Trimming left V 6 bases short and J 4 bases short, with 9 bases between. The CDR3 covers 13 residues. Germline V gene data show CDR1 as MNHNY and CDR2 as SVGAGI (reference sequence). Here the CDR3 DNA reads TGTGCCAGCAGGGCAGGGGTTAATGAAAAACTGTTTTTT. It yields the protein CASRAGVNEKLFF.

This clone was seen only once. The V and J genes are TRBV10-1 and TRBJ1-1, with D possibly matching TRBD1 (6 bases). In germline, CDR1 is WNHNN, CDR2 SYGVQD (reference sequence). The CDR3 loop spans 12 amino acids. V was trimmed by 3 bases and J by 8 bases, leaving 10 bases between them. In DNA form, the CDR3 reads TGCGCCAGCAGTGACCCAGGACAGGAAGCTTTCTTT. Translating gives CASSDPGQEAFF.

For the CDR3, the DNA is TGTGCCAGCAGCTTATGGGAGGGAACTGAAGCTTTCTTT. Translation: CASSLWEGTEAFF. V and J are TRBV7-9 and TRBJ1-1; D uncertain. The CDR3 loop spans 13 amino acids. Germline lookup yields CDR1 SEHNR and CDR2 FQNEAQ (reference sequence). The V gene lost 2 bases and the J gene lost 5 bases, with 9 bases spanning the gap.